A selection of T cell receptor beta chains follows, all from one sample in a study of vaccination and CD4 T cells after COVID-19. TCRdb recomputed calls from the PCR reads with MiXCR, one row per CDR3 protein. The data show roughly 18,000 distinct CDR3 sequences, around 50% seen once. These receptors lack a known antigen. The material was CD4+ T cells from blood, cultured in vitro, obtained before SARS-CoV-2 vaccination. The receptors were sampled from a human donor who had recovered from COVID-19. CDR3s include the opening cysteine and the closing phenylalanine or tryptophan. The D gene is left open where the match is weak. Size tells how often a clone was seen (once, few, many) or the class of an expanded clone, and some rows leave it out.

cdr3_nt: TGCGCCAGCAGCCCAAAGACTAGCGGGATGAACACCGGGGAGCTGTTTTTT; cdr3_aa: CASSPKTSGMNTGELFF; clone_size: medium-sized; cdr3_length: 17; v_call: TRBV4-1; d_call: TRBD2; j_call: TRBJ2-2
cdr3_nt: TGTGCCAGCAGGGGACTCTCTCATCAGCCCCAGCATTTT; cdr3_aa: CASRGLSHQPQHF; clone_size: few; cdr3_length: 13; v_call: TRBV28; d_call: -; j_call: TRBJ1-5
cdr3_nt: TGTGCCAACGAGGACCGCGGGACCTCTGGAAACACCATATATTTT; cdr3_aa: CANEDRGTSGNTIYF; clone_size: -; cdr3_length: 15; v_call: TRBV12-3/TRBV12-4; d_call: -; j_call: TRBJ1-3
cdr3_nt: TGTGCCAGCAGCCCAAGTGGGACGACGAACACTGAAGCTTTCTTT; cdr3_aa: CASSPSGTTNTEAFF; clone_size: few; cdr3_length: 15; v_call: TRBV7-8; d_call: -; j_call: TRBJ1-1
cdr3_nt: TGTGCCAGCAGCTTACAGTCCCTAGGGTCCTACGAGCAGTACTTC; cdr3_aa: CASSLQSLGSYEQYF; clone_size: -; cdr3_length: 15; v_call: TRBV28; d_call: -; j_call: TRBJ2-7
cdr3_nt: TGTGCCTGGAGGGGGACAACCGGATTCACCGGGGAGCTGTTTTTT; cdr3_aa: CAWRGTTGFTGELFF; clone_size: -; cdr3_length: 15; v_call: TRBV30; d_call: -; j_call: TRBJ2-2
cdr3_nt: TGCAGTGCTAGAGATCCGTCGGCTAGCGGGAGCACTTTTGAGACCCAGTACTTC; cdr3_aa: CSARDPSASGSTFETQYF; clone_size: few; cdr3_length: 18; v_call: TRBV20-1; d_call: TRBD2; j_call: TRBJ2-5
cdr3_nt: TGCAGTGCTAGCGGGGCTGGGGGCCAGCGCATCGAGCAGTACTTC; cdr3_aa: CSASGAGGQRIEQYF; clone_size: -; cdr3_length: 15; v_call: TRBV20-1; d_call: -; j_call: TRBJ2-7
cdr3_nt: TGTGCCAGCAGTTTATTGGAGAACACCCGCACAGATACGCAGTATTTT; cdr3_aa: CASSLLENTRTDTQYF; clone_size: -; cdr3_length: 16; v_call: TRBV28; d_call: -; j_call: TRBJ2-3
cdr3_nt: TGTGCCAGCAGCTCCGGGGATACCTACAATGAGCAGTTCTTC; cdr3_aa: CASSSGDTYNEQFF; clone_size: -; cdr3_length: 14; v_call: TRBV7-3; d_call: -; j_call: TRBJ2-1
cdr3_nt: TGTGCCAGTAGGACGGACTCTGGGGCCAACGTCCTGACTTTC; cdr3_aa: CASRTDSGANVLTF; clone_size: few; cdr3_length: 14; v_call: TRBV19; d_call: -; j_call: TRBJ2-6
cdr3_nt: TGTGCCAGCAGCAAAGTACGAACCCGCAAGTACTTC; cdr3_aa: CASSKVRTRKYF; clone_size: -; cdr3_length: 12; v_call: TRBV21-1; d_call: -; j_call: TRBJ2-7
cdr3_nt: TGTGCCAGCAGCCTTTGGACAGGGGCCTATAATTCACCCCTCCACTTT; cdr3_aa: CASSLWTGAYNSPLHF; clone_size: -; cdr3_length: 16; v_call: TRBV5-6; d_call: TRBD1; j_call: TRBJ1-6
cdr3_nt: TGTGCCAGCAGACAGGGTTACATTCAGTACTTC; cdr3_aa: CASRQGYIQYF; clone_size: few; cdr3_length: 11; v_call: TRBV2; d_call: -; j_call: TRBJ2-4
cdr3_nt: TGTGCCAGCAGTGAAGGGAGCAGCACAGATACGCAGTATTTT; cdr3_aa: CASSEGSSTDTQYF; clone_size: -; cdr3_length: 14; v_call: TRBV2; d_call: -; j_call: TRBJ2-3
cdr3_nt: TGCAGTGCTGATACCGGGACAGGGCTCACTGAAGCTTTCTTT; cdr3_aa: CSADTGTGLTEAFF; clone_size: -; cdr3_length: 14; v_call: TRBV20-1; d_call: TRBD1; j_call: TRBJ1-1
cdr3_nt: TGCAGTGCCCCAGGAGAGGGCTACCCCAGCGTGACTAATGAAAAACTGTTTTTT; cdr3_aa: CSAPGEGYPSVTNEKLFF; clone_size: few; cdr3_length: 18; v_call: TRBV20-1; d_call: -; j_call: TRBJ1-4
cdr3_nt: TGTGCCAGTATAGACAGGGATGAGCAGTTCTTC; cdr3_aa: CASIDRDEQFF; clone_size: -; cdr3_length: 11; v_call: TRBV19; d_call: TRBD1; j_call: TRBJ2-1
cdr3_nt: TGTGCCAGCAGCACAGGAGGGAACAGGGTCTACAATGAGCAGTTCTTC; cdr3_aa: CASSTGGNRVYNEQFF; clone_size: -; cdr3_length: 16; v_call: TRBV7-8; d_call: -; j_call: TRBJ2-1
cdr3_nt: TGCAGCGTTAAAAGGGGGAGAAGGACAGTGCCTCAAGAGACCCAGTACTTC; cdr3_aa: CSVKRGRRTVPQETQYF; clone_size: few; cdr3_length: 17; v_call: TRBV29-1; d_call: -; j_call: TRBJ2-5
cdr3_nt: TGTGCCATTGCCTTGGACAGGGGAATTAATCAGCCCCAGCATTTT; cdr3_aa: CAIALDRGINQPQHF; clone_size: -; cdr3_length: 15; v_call: TRBV28; d_call: TRBD1; j_call: TRBJ1-5
cdr3_nt: TGTGCCAGCAGTCAAAGGGGGAACTATGGCTACACCTTC; cdr3_aa: CASSQRGNYGYTF; clone_size: few; cdr3_length: 13; v_call: TRBV12-3/TRBV12-4; d_call: -; j_call: TRBJ1-2
cdr3_nt: TGTGCCGCTAGGGGAGCCGGGACACAATCCTACGAGCAGTACTTC; cdr3_aa: CAARGAGTQSYEQYF; clone_size: few; cdr3_length: 15; v_call: TRBV10-3; d_call: -; j_call: TRBJ2-7
cdr3_nt: TGTGCCAGCAGTTATTACAGGGCTAGCGGGAGGGCTGAGTACTTC; cdr3_aa: CASSYYRASGRAEYF; clone_size: -; cdr3_length: 15; v_call: TRBV6-5; d_call: TRBD2; j_call: TRBJ2-5
cdr3_nt: TGCGCCAGCAGCTTGGGAGGGGACTACAATGAGCAGTTCTTC; cdr3_aa: CASSLGGDYNEQFF; clone_size: -; cdr3_length: 14; v_call: TRBV5-1; d_call: -; j_call: TRBJ2-1
cdr3_nt: TGTGCCAGCAGCTTATTTGGGGTCCAAGAGACCCAGTACTTC; cdr3_aa: CASSLFGVQETQYF; clone_size: few; cdr3_length: 14; v_call: TRBV7-9; d_call: -; j_call: TRBJ2-5
cdr3_nt: TGTGCCAGCAGCTTGTACCAAGAGACCCAGTACTTC; cdr3_aa: CASSLYQETQYF; clone_size: few; cdr3_length: 12; v_call: TRBV7-2; d_call: -; j_call: TRBJ2-5
cdr3_nt: TGTGCCAGCAGATCCTCTGGGAACTATGGCTACACCTTC; cdr3_aa: CASRSSGNYGYTF; clone_size: -; cdr3_length: 13; v_call: TRBV6-1; d_call: -; j_call: TRBJ1-2
cdr3_nt: TGCAGTGCTGCCCCATCTGCGGGAGGTACTTCTACGCAGTATTTT; cdr3_aa: CSAAPSAGGTSTQYF; clone_size: -; cdr3_length: 15; v_call: TRBV20-1; d_call: TRBD2; j_call: TRBJ2-3
cdr3_nt: TGTGCCAGCAGTATCCGCCTTGGACAGGGAGCAAGTGGAAACACCATATATTTT; cdr3_aa: CASSIRLGQGASGNTIYF; clone_size: -; cdr3_length: 18; v_call: TRBV28; d_call: TRBD1; j_call: TRBJ1-3
cdr3_nt: TGCAGTGCTGGCCGGGACATTTATTCACCCCTCCACTTT; cdr3_aa: CSAGRDIYSPLHF; clone_size: few; cdr3_length: 13; v_call: TRBV20-1; d_call: -; j_call: TRBJ1-6
cdr3_nt: TGTGCCATCAGTGAGTCGAACGGACGAGAGACCCAGTACTTC; cdr3_aa: CAISESNGRETQYF; clone_size: few; cdr3_length: 14; v_call: TRBV10-3; d_call: -; j_call: TRBJ2-5
cdr3_nt: TGTGCCAGCAGCTCCCGGGAGCTAGATGAAAAACTGTTTTTT; cdr3_aa: CASSSRELDEKLFF; clone_size: -; cdr3_length: 14; v_call: TRBV7-9; d_call: -; j_call: TRBJ1-4
cdr3_nt: TGTGCCAGCAGCCCTACAAGAAACTATGGCTACACCTTC; cdr3_aa: CASSPTRNYGYTF; clone_size: -; cdr3_length: 13; v_call: TRBV7-9; d_call: -; j_call: TRBJ1-2
cdr3_nt: TGTGCCAGCAGCCTGGGAAGTACAGATACGCAGTATTTT; cdr3_aa: CASSLGSTDTQYF; clone_size: -; cdr3_length: 13; v_call: TRBV7-3; d_call: -; j_call: TRBJ2-3
cdr3_nt: TGCAGTGCTACCAAGGCTAGCGGGAGGGTGGCAGATACGCAGTATTTT; cdr3_aa: CSATKASGRVADTQYF; clone_size: -; cdr3_length: 16; v_call: TRBV20-1; d_call: TRBD2; j_call: TRBJ2-3
cdr3_nt: TGCGCCAGCAGCTTAGGGACAGGGGATCACCAGCCCCAGCATTTT; cdr3_aa: CASSLGTGDHQPQHF; clone_size: -; cdr3_length: 15; v_call: TRBV5-1; d_call: TRBD1; j_call: TRBJ1-5
cdr3_nt: TGTGCCAGCACTGGGGACAGGGCTACCGGGGAGCTGTTTTTT; cdr3_aa: CASTGDRATGELFF; clone_size: -; cdr3_length: 14; v_call: TRBV2; d_call: TRBD1; j_call: TRBJ2-2
cdr3_nt: TGTGCCAGTAGTATGGGCTACGAGCAGTACTTC; cdr3_aa: CASSMGYEQYF; clone_size: few; cdr3_length: 11; v_call: TRBV19; d_call: -; j_call: TRBJ2-7
cdr3_nt: TGTGCCAGCAGCTCCTCTGTGGGCAATCAGCCCCAGCATTTT; cdr3_aa: CASSSSVGNQPQHF; clone_size: -; cdr3_length: 14; v_call: TRBV27; d_call: -; j_call: TRBJ1-5
cdr3_nt: TGTGCCTGGAGTGTTAGTTGGACGGGTGAAGCTTTCTTT; cdr3_aa: CAWSVSWTGEAFF; clone_size: -; cdr3_length: 13; v_call: TRBV30; d_call: -; j_call: TRBJ1-1
cdr3_nt: TGCAGTGCTAGAGTCCAGGGACAGGGGAAAGAGACCCAGTACTTC; cdr3_aa: CSARVQGQGKETQYF; clone_size: -; cdr3_length: 15; v_call: TRBV20-1; d_call: TRBD1; j_call: TRBJ2-5
cdr3_nt: TGTGCCAGCAGCTTAGACTTTTGGGACACCTACACCGGGGAGCTGTTTTTT; cdr3_aa: CASSLDFWDTYTGELFF; clone_size: few; cdr3_length: 17; v_call: TRBV7-9; d_call: -; j_call: TRBJ2-2
cdr3_nt: TGTGCCAGCAGTTCAAAAACTAGCGGGATCCACGAGCAGTACTTC; cdr3_aa: CASSSKTSGIHEQYF; clone_size: -; cdr3_length: 15; v_call: TRBV12-3/TRBV12-4; d_call: TRBD2; j_call: TRBJ2-7
cdr3_nt: TGCAGCGTTTTAGAGGGGGGCAATCAGCCCCAGCATTTT; cdr3_aa: CSVLEGGNQPQHF; clone_size: few; cdr3_length: 13; v_call: TRBV29-1; d_call: -; j_call: TRBJ1-5
cdr3_nt: TGCGCCAGCAGTGACGGGCCGGGACAGGGCGCCTACGAGCAGTACTTC; cdr3_aa: CASSDGPGQGAYEQYF; clone_size: -; cdr3_length: 16; v_call: TRBV10-2; d_call: TRBD1; j_call: TRBJ2-7
cdr3_nt: TGTGCCAGCAGCTTGGGACCTAGGAGGGAGAACTACGAGCAGTACTTC; cdr3_aa: CASSLGPRRENYEQYF; clone_size: -; cdr3_length: 16; v_call: TRBV7-2; d_call: -; j_call: TRBJ2-7
cdr3_nt: TGTGCCAGTAAGGAGACAGGAGAGACCCAGTACTTC; cdr3_aa: CASKETGETQYF; clone_size: -; cdr3_length: 12; v_call: TRBV19; d_call: -; j_call: TRBJ2-5